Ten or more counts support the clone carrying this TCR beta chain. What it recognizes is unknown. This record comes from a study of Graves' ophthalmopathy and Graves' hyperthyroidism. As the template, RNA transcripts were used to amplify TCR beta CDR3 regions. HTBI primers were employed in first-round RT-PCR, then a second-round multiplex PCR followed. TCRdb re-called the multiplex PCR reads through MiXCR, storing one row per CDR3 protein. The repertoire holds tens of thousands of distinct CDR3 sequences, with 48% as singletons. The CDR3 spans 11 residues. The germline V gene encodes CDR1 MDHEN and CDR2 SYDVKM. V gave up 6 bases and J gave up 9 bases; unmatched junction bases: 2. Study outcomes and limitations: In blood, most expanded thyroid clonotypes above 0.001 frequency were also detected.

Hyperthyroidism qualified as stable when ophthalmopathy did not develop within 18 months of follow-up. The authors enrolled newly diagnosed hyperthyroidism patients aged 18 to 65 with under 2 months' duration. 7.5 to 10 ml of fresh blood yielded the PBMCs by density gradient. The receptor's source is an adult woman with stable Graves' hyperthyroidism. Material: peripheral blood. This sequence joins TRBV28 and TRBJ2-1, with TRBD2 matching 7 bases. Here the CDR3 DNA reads TGTGCCAGCAGGTGGGAGGGTGAGCAGTTCTTC. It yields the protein CASRWEGEQFF.